The clone carrying this TCR beta chain was found a few times. The trim removed 4 bases at V and 2 bases at J, leaving 4 bases unmatched. This CDR3 has 17 residues. Looked up from germline, CDR1 is SGHTA and CDR2 is FQGTGA. These data belong to a study of T cells in Graves' hyperthyroidism and ophthalmopathy. TCR beta CDR3 regions were amplified from RNA transcripts. A set of HTBI primers served as the primers for a first-round RT-PCR of the TCR CDR3. One entry per CDR3 protein, called by TCRdb with MiXCR from the multiplex PCR reads. The table has 250,000 to 350,000 distinct CDR3 sequences, roughly 17% seen once.

Sequences were obtained from blood. This sequence was found in a man aged 30 to 45 with Graves' hyperthyroidism. The V call is TRBV7-3, the J call TRBJ2-2; 13 nucleotides agree with TRBD2. CDR3 nucleotides: TGTGCCAGCAGCTCCGGGACTAGCGGGGAAAACACCGGGGAGCTGTTTTTT. Protein product: CASSSGTSGENTGELFF.